The 2 T cell receptor beta chains in this list originate from one sample, sequenced in a study of beta chain features in type 1 diabetes. Sequenced material consisted of expressed TCRB transcripts (all of the isolated RNA was reverse transcribed). Sequencing was performed with immunoSEQ multiplex PCR; in TCRdb, only in-frame clones are kept and a portion is missing. The data hold about 300,000 clones, with under 8.5% observed a single time. What was sequenced was central memory CD4+ T cells from blood. The receptors stem from a woman younger than 30 in good health.

The chain couples TRBV7-2 to TRBJ1-3; 7 bases agree with TRBD1. This CDR3 contains 17 residues. The V gene's germline CDR1 is SGHTA and CDR2 FQGNSA. Losses at the gene ends were 0 bases for V and 4 bases for J; bases not matched to a gene: 9. The CDR3 DNA follows: TGTGCCAGCAGCTTAGCCCCTCGACAGGGCCACGGAAACACCATATATTTT. Amino acids: CASSLAPRQGHGNTIYF.

The chain recombines TRBV23-1 with TRBJ1-2, with unresolved D. TRBV23-1 is filed as an ORF, its function uncertain. The V and J ends lost 8 bases and 4 bases respectively, with 11 bases between them. There are 12 residues in the CDR3. The CDR3 coding sequence is TGCGCCAGCGGCCCCCAGCCCTATGGCTACACCTTC. This gives the protein CASGPQPYGYTF.